This T cell receptor (beta chain) was sequenced in a study of blood T cell repertoires in COVID-19. The wider study: PBMCs, B-cell-depleted T cells, or T cells were the source of the cDNA or gDNA that made up the material.

Method: immunoSEQ multiplex PCR; TCRdb's copy keeps in-frame clones and lacks some. The table has under 150,000 clones, 88% seen once; the top ten hold less than 2%. V dropped 1 base and J dropped 4; count of bases not matched to a gene: 13. Germline CDR1 is PRHDT and CDR2 is FYEKMQ (reference sequence). The CDR3 spans 18 residues. Material for sequencing was peripheral blood. The chain recombines TRBV13 with TRBJ2-3; 8 nucleotides agree with TRBD2. This sequence was found in a human donor in a cohort sampled during active COVID-19. The CDR3 sequence is CASSLVAGGGVIADTQYF. The CDR3 region has the DNA TGTGCCAGCAGCTTAGTTGCGGGAGGTGGGGTTATCGCAGATACGCAGTATTTT. Complete variable domain (other parts from reference TRBV13 and TRBJ2-3): AAGVIQSPRHLIKEKRETATLKCYPIPRHDTVYWYQQGPGQDPQFLISFYEKMQSDKGSIPDRFSAQQFSDYHSELNMSSLELGDSALYFCASSLVAGGGVIADTQYFGPGTRLTVL.